These 8 T cell receptor beta chains originate from one sample sequenced in a study of PD-L1 blockade in urothelial cancer. This table comes from immunoSEQ multiplex PCR, and its TCRdb copy is limited to in-frame clones, with some not included. This sample yields 12,000 to 15,000 clones, of which over 75% are seen a single time; around 15% belongs to the top ten. The source material was PBMCs, sampled around atezolizumab (anti-PD-L1) treatment. The source of these receptors is a man aged 65 to 79 with urothelial cancer.

The chain employs TRBV18 and TRBJ1-1; tentatively, D is TRBD1 (5 bases). The CDR3 totals 13 residues. Between the trimmed V and J ends, which lost 3 bases and 2 bases, there was a span of 7 bases. From germline, CDR1 is KGHSH and CDR2 LQKENI. CDR3 loop: CASSPGHNTEAFF. CDR3 coding DNA: TGTGCCAGCTCACCCGGACATAACACTGAAGCTTTCTTT.

This chain joins TRBV7-8 and TRBJ2-7; D is possibly TRBD1 (5 bases). The germline V gene encodes CDR1 SGHVS and CDR2 FQNEAQ. Trimming pared 0 bases from V and 3 bases from J, leaving 12 bases between. This CDR3 is 15 amino acids long. The CDR3 DNA sequence: TGTGCCAGCAGCTTAGCAGGGCAGGGCTACTACGAGCAGTACTTC. Its translation: CASSLAGQGYYEQYF.

About this clone itself: Other DNA sequences in the same sample also yield this CDR3. The chain has TRBV7-9 and TRBJ1-6, with D possibly TRBD1 on 6 matching bases. Trimming shortened V by 6 bases and J by 7 bases, and 10 bases separated the two germline ends. The CDR3 has 13 amino acids. Germline-derived CDR1 and CDR2 are SEHNR and FQNEAQ (reference sequence). The CDR3 spells CASSLDRNSPLHF. The CDR3 region has the DNA TGTGCCAGCAGTCTGGACAGAAATTCACCCCTCCACTTT.

The gene calls are TRBV30 and TRBJ1-5; D is undetermined. The CDR3 is 15 amino acids. Germline CDR1 and CDR2: GTSNPN and SVGIG (reference sequence). V was clipped by 0 bases and J by 3 bases, with 12 bases between them. The CDR3 sequence is CAWSVRGRLNQPQHF. The CDR3 region has the DNA TGTGCCTGGAGTGTACGTGGCAGGCTCAATCAGCCCCAGCATTTT.

This chain uses TRBV6-1 with TRBJ1-2, with 7 bases fitting TRBD1. Germline CDR1 is MNHNS and CDR2 is SASEGT. The trim removed 4 bases at V and 1 base at J, leaving 12 bases unmatched. The CDR3 extends over 17 amino acids. CDR3 in DNA: TGTGCCAGCAGTGCAAGTACTCCGGGACAGAGTAACTATGGCTACACCTTC. Translating gives CASSASTPGQSNYGYTF.

The chain combines TRBV19 with TRBJ2-2; TRBD1 matches at 7 bases. The CDR3 spans 16 residues. V lost 4 bases and J lost 6; bases outside the gene matches: 11. The V gene's germline CDR1 is LNHDA and CDR2 SQIVND (reference sequence). CDR3 protein: CASSTPQGVGSGELFF. The CDR3 nucleotides read TGTGCCAGTAGTACTCCCCAGGGGGTAGGCTCCGGGGAGCTGTTTTTT.

This clone was detected only a few times. J is TRBJ2-3 and V is TRBV7-8; 12 bases agree with TRBD2. Germline assignment: CDR1 SGHVS and CDR2 FQNEAQ. This CDR3 comprises 18 residues. V shed 6 bases, J shed 0 bases, and the junction held 10 bases outside the gene matches. CDR3 amino acids: CASRRGLAGRTSTDTQYF. CDR3 nucleotides: TGTGCCAGCAGAAGAGGACTAGCGGGGAGGACGAGCACAGATACGCAGTATTTT.

The rearrangement uses TRBV19 and TRBJ2-1; D not certain. Per the germline V gene, CDR1 is LNHDA and CDR2 is SQIVND (reference sequence). V gave up 3 bases and J gave up 2 bases, with 11 bases separating them. The CDR3 has 15 residues. In DNA, the CDR3 is TGTGCCAGTAGTATTCGAACTTCCCCCTACAATGAGCAGTTCTTC. It yields the protein CASSIRTSPYNEQFF.